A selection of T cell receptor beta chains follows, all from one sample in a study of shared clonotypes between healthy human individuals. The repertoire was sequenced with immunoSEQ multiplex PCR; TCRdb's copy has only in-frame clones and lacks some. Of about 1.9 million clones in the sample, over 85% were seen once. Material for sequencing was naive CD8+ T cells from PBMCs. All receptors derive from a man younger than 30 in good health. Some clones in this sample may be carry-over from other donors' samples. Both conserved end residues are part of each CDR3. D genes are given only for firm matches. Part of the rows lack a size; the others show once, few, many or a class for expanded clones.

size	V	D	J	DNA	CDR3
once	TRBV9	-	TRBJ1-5	TGTGCCAGCAGCAATGTTCAGGGTAATCAGCCCCAGCATTTT	CASSNVQGNQPQHF
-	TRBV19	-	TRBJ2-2	TGTGCCAGTAGTATCCTAACAGGGATAAGCACCGGGGAGCTGTTTTTT	CASSILTGISTGELFF
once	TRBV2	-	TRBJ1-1	TGTGCCAGCAGTGATCTGCTGAACACTGAAGCTTTCTTT	CASSDLLNTEAFF
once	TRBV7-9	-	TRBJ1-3	TGTGCCAGCAGCCACCCAACCTCTGGAAACACCATATATTTT	CASSHPTSGNTIYF
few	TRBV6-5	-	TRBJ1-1	TGTGCCAGCAGTTATGGGGGGAACACTGAAGCTTTCTTT	CASSYGGNTEAFF
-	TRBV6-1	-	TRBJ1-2	TGTGCCAGCAGTGATTCGGCCTGGGGGGGGTATGGCTACACCTTC	CASSDSAWGGYGYTF
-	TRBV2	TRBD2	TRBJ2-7	TGTGCCAGCAGCCCGAGACTAGCGGGGGGCTATTACGAGCAGTACTTC	CASSPRLAGGYYEQYF
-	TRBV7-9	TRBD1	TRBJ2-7	TGTGCCAGCAGCTACCCTAGGGACAGGGGCCCCTACGAGCAGTACTTC	CASSYPRDRGPYEQYF
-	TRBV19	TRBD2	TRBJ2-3	TGTGCCAGTAGCGGACTAGCGGGAGGGGAATTAGATACGCAGTATTTT	CASSGLAGGELDTQYF
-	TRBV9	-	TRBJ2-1	TGTGCCAGCAGCGAACCTAATAGCAGGAATGAGCAGTTCTTC	CASSEPNSRNEQFF
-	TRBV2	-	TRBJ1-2	TGTGCCAGCAGTGAAAGACCCGTGACAGTCTATGGCTACACCTTC	CASSERPVTVYGYTF
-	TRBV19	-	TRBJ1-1	TGTGCCACCGAGAAGGGGCGTGGGGTCACTGAAGCTTTCTTT	CATEKGRGVTEAFF
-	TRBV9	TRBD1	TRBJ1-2	TGTGCCAGCAGCTCCTTGGGACAGCTATTCTATGGCTACACCTTC	CASSSLGQLFYGYTF
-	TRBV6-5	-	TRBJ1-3	TGTGCCAGCAGTTCAGGGGCTGGAAACACCATATATTTT	CASSSGAGNTIYF
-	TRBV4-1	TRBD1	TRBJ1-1	TGCGCCAGCAGTCTCCGAGGGACAGATAACACTGAAGCTTTCTTT	CASSLRGTDNTEAFF
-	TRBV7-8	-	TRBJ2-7	TGTGCCAGCAGCTTACTGGGCCACGAGCAGTACTTC	CASSLLGHEQYF
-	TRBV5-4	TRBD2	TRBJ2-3	TGTGCCAGCAGCCCTGGGGCAGGACTAGTAGATACGCAGTATTTT	CASSPGAGLVDTQYF
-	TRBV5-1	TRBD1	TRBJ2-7	TGCGCCAGCAGCCCCTCGACAGGGGGCCTAGAGGACGAGCAGTACTTC	CASSPSTGGLEDEQYF
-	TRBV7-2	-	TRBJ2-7	TGTGCCAGCACCTCAGCGGAAGGATCCTACGAGCAGTACTTC	CASTSAEGSYEQYF
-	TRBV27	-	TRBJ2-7	TGTGCCAGCAGTTGGACCGGGACTTCAAACTACGAGCAGTACTTC	CASSWTGTSNYEQYF
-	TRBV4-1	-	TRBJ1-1	TGCGCCAGCAGCCAAGATCTCGGGCAGAACACTGAAGCTTTCTTT	CASSQDLGQNTEAFF
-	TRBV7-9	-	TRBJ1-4	TGTGCCAGCAGCCCAACTCCAGGGAATGAAAAACTGTTTTTT	CASSPTPGNEKLFF
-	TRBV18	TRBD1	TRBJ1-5	TGTGCCAGCTCACAAGACAGGGGAGGTCAGCCCCAGCATTTT	CASSQDRGGQPQHF
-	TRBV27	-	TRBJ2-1	TGTGCCAGCAGCCGCGGCCCCTACAATGAGCAGTTCTTC	CASSRGPYNEQFF
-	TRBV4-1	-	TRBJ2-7	TGCGCCAGCAGCCCAGTTGGGGCAAACTACGAGCAGTACTTC	CASSPVGANYEQYF
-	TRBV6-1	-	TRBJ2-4	TGTGCCAGCAGCCCTACTAGATTCGCCCATGCGTACTTC	CASSPTRFAHAYF
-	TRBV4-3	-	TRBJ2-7	TGCGCCAGCAGCCAACATGTTACCTACGAGCAGTACTTC	CASSQHVTYEQYF
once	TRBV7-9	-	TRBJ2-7	TGTGCCAGCAGCTTAGGAAGGGAGTCGCAGTACTTC	CASSLGRESQYF
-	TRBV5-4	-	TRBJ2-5	TGTGCCAGCAGCTTGGCCCCAGGGGAAGTAGAAGAGACCCAGTACTTC	CASSLAPGEVEETQYF
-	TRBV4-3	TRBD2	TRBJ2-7	TGCGCCAGCAGCCAAGATTGGGGGGGCGAGCAGTACTTC	CASSQDWGGEQYF
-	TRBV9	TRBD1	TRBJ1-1	TGTGCCAGCAGCTCCCCTAGCACCGGGACAGTGAACACTGAAGCTTTCTTT	CASSSPSTGTVNTEAFF
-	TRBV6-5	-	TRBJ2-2	TGTGCCAGCAACTCGGCAGGAGTGAGGACCGGGGAGCTGTTTTTT	CASNSAGVRTGELFF
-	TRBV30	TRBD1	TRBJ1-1	TGTGCCTGGAGCACCGGGACAGGGCCTTTGGCGGAAGCTTTCTTT	CAWSTGTGPLAEAFF